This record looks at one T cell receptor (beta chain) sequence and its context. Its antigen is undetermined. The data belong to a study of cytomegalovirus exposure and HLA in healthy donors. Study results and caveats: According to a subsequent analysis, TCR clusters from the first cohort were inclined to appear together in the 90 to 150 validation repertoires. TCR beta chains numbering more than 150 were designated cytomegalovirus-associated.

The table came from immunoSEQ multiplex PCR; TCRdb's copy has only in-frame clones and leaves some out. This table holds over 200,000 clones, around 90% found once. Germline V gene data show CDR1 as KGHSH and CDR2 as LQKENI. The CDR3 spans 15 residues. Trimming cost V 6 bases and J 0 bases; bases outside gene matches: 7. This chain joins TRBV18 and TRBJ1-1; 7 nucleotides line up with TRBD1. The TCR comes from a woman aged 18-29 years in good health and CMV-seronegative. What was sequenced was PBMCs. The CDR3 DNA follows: TGTGCCAGCTCCCTCGACAGGGAAATGAACACTGAAGCTTTCTTT. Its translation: CASSLDREMNTEAFF. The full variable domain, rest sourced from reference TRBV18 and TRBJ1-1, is NAGVMQNPRHLVRRRGQEARLRCSPMKGHSHVYWYRQLPEEGLKFMVYLQKENIIDESGMPKERFSAEFPKEGPSILRIQQVVRGDSAAYFCASSLDREMNTEAFFGQGTRLTVV.